The 7 T cell receptor beta chains listed next were all sequenced from one sample in a study of T cells and Merkel cell carcinoma outcomes. Sequencing was performed with immunoSEQ multiplex PCR; in TCRdb, only in-frame clones are kept and a portion is missing. The sample records roughly 1,900 clones, about three quarters being singletons. Sequenced sample: tumor tissue from Merkel cell carcinoma. The origin of the receptors is a human donor with Merkel cell carcinoma.

The chain has TRBV11-1 and TRBJ2-3; no clear D gene. Germline V gene sequence: CDR1 SGHAT, CDR2 FQDESV (reference sequence). Trimming took off 0 bases at V and 4 bases at J, with 2 bases between the two ends. The CDR3 consists of 12 residues. The CDR3 region is CASSLAPDTQYF. The CDR3 DNA follows: TGTGCCAGCAGCTTAGCTCCAGATACGCAGTATTTT.

The rearrangement uses TRBV25-1 and TRBJ2-5; D may be TRBD2 (5 bases). The CDR3 spans 15 residues. CDR1 is MGHDK and CDR2 is SYGVNS in the germline V gene. V was trimmed by 1 base and J by 3 bases, leaving 12 bases between them. The CDR3 DNA is TGTGCCAGCAGTGAATTAGGAAGCGGAGAAGAGACCCAGTACTTC. Translating it yields CASSELGSGEETQYF.

This chain connects TRBV4-3 to TRBJ1-2, with D unclear. Germline V lookup: CDR1 LGHNA, CDR2 YSLEER. Trimming took off 0 bases at V and 2 bases at J, with 10 bases between the two ends. This CDR3 spans 15 amino acids. CDR3 sequence (DNA): TGCGCCAGCAGCCAAGACAGGTTCTTAAACTATGGCTACACCTTC. This sequence encodes CASSQDRFLNYGYTF.

The V call is TRBV15, the J call TRBJ2-5; D is perhaps TRBD2 (6 bases). This CDR3 is built from 14 residues. Per the germline V gene, CDR1 is LNHNV and CDR2 is YYDKDF (reference sequence). Deletions cut 3 bases from V and 4 bases from J, with 12 bases between. The chain's CDR3 is CATSSTSRRETQYF. The CDR3 DNA reads as TGTGCCACCAGCAGCACTAGCAGGAGAGAGACCCAGTACTTC.

A few counts support this clone. The chain links TRBV2 to TRBJ1-5; TRBD1 agrees at 7 bases. The V and J ends lost 7 bases and 5 bases, in that order; junction bases with no gene match: 8. CDR3 length: 14 residues. CDR1 SNHLY and CDR2 FYNNEI come from the germline V gene. The CDR3 DNA sequence: TGTGCCAGCAAAGCCCGGACAGGCCATCAGCCCCAGCATTTT. Its protein product is CASKARTGHQPQHF.

The chain employs TRBV5-6 and TRBJ2-3; possibly TRBD1 for D (7 bases). Per germline, CDR1 SGHDT and CDR2 YYEEEE. This CDR3 is built from 15 residues. V was trimmed by 1 base and J by 5 bases, leaving 14 bases between them. CDR3 nucleotide sequence: TGTGCCAGCAGCTTGTCAGGGGGGATCATAGATACGCAGTATTTT. It yields the protein CASSLSGGIIDTQYF.

The CDR3 region is CASSTNGGVAGELFF. The CDR3 coding sequence is TGCGCCAGCAGCACGAACGGAGGAGTGGCCGGGGAGCTGTTTTTT. V usage is TRBV5-1 and J usage is TRBJ2-2; weak D call: TRBD2 (5 bases). Trimming took off 4 bases at V and 6 bases at J, with 16 bases between the two ends. Germline CDR1 is SGHRS and CDR2 is YFSETQ. The CDR3 is 15 residues long.